This entry describes one T cell receptor (beta chain). Antigen specificity is unknown. The authors made TCR cDNA by 5'RACE template switching, adding a universal primer site and UMIs. TCRdb re-analysed the 5' RACE reads in MiXCR, keeping a single row per CDR3 protein. The sample holds approximately 260,000 distinct CDR3 sequences, 10% to 15% seen once. This sample is part of a study of T cells after yellow fever vaccination. The study, taken as a whole, reports: Weaker overall was a secondary response that nonetheless peaked faster, on day 5 versus 15.

The J segment lost 2 bases and the V segment lost 2 bases, leaving 2 bases of the junction unmatched. CDR3 size: 15 residues. Germline V gene sequence: CDR1 SGHTA, CDR2 FQGNSA. This receptor was taken from a man aged 25 to 40 who received the YFV17D yellow fever vaccine. The source was CD4+ T cells sorted from PBMCs, collected 45 days after the yellow fever booster vaccination. The chain uses TRBV7-2 and TRBJ2-3; 9 bases line up with TRBD2. The CDR3 region is CASSLSSGDTDTQYF. DNA for the CDR3: TGTGCCAGCAGCTTATCTAGCGGGGACACAGATACGCAGTATTTT.